The 19 T cell receptor beta chains below were found in one sample sequenced in a study of T cell responses to AZD1222 COVID-19 vaccine. The repertoire was sequenced with immunoSEQ multiplex PCR; TCRdb's copy has only in-frame clones and lacks some. The sample contains 150,000 to 200,000 clones, about nine tenths of which appear only once. The material sequenced was peripheral blood, taken on day 0 of AZD1222 vaccination. These receptors all come from an adult in good health.

The chain recombines TRBV5-1 with TRBJ2-1; 8 bases map to TRBD2. J gave up 2 bases and V 4 bases, and 5 bases lay outside the gene matches. This CDR3 contains 15 residues. The germline V gene encodes CDR1 SGHRS and CDR2 YFSETQ. CDR3 bases: TGCGCCAGCAGCCCGGGGGGGGCTACCTACAATGAGCAGTTCTTC. Translation gives CASSPGGATYNEQFF.

The chain joins TRBV9 to TRBJ1-3; D is undetermined. Deletions cut 1 base from V and 2 bases from J, with 10 bases between. Germline V CDR1 and CDR2: SGDLS, YYNGEE. CDR3 size: 15 residues. CDR3 in amino acids: CASSVHSDTGNTIYF. The CDR3 DNA follows: TGTGCCAGCAGCGTACACTCAGATACTGGAAACACCATATATTTT.

The chain combines TRBV28 with TRBJ1-5; no definite D call. This CDR3 contains 13 residues. V was shortened by 8 bases and J by 0 bases, with 8 bases between the two germline ends. Germline CDR1 reads MDHEN; CDR2 reads SYDVKM. The CDR3 loop reads CASHSNSNQPQHF. The CDR3 nucleotides are TGTGCCAGCCACAGCAATAGCAATCAGCCCCAGCATTTT.

CDR3 protein: CAWSGMGPYNEQFF. CDR3 in DNA: TGTGCCTGGAGTGGTATGGGGCCTTACAATGAGCAGTTCTTC. V is TRBV30 and J is TRBJ2-1; tentatively, D is TRBD1 (5 bases). Trimming took 1 base from V and 4 from J, leaving 11 bases between them. CDR3 length: 14 amino acids. Germline-derived CDR1 and CDR2 are GTSNPN and SVGIG (reference sequence).

The chain combines TRBV11-2 with TRBJ2-5; 10 nucleotides agree with TRBD1. The germline V gene encodes CDR1 SGHAT and CDR2 FQNNGV. The CDR3 contains 16 residues. Trimming at V came to 1 base and at J to 5 bases, leaving 7 bases not matched to a gene. This CDR3 reads CASSLVWDRGTETQYF. CDR3 bases: TGTGCCAGCAGCTTAGTGTGGGACAGGGGAACGGAGACCCAGTACTTC.

The chain combines TRBV28 with TRBJ1-5, with a tentative D call TRBD1 (5 bases). The V gene lost 3 bases and the J gene lost 8 bases, with 11 bases spanning the gap. Per the germline V gene, CDR1 is MDHEN and CDR2 is SYDVKM. The CDR3 totals 13 residues. CDR3 loop: CASSLAGREPQHF. The CDR3 region has the DNA TGTGCCAGCAGTTTGGCAGGGAGGGAGCCCCAGCATTTT.

The J gene is TRBJ2-5, the V gene TRBV6-2 or TRBV6-3; maybe TRBD2 (6 bases). V lost 2 bases and J lost 5, with 9 bases in between. Germline values: CDR1 MNHEY, CDR2 SVGEGT. This CDR3 is built from 13 residues. This chain's CDR3 is CASSYPREETQYF. CDR3 coding DNA: TGTGCCAGCAGTTACCCCCGGGAGGAGACCCAGTACTTC.

The chain is built from TRBV6-6 and TRBJ1-5; a possible D gene is TRBD1 (5 bases). This CDR3 is built from 14 residues. Per the germline V gene, CDR1 is MNHNY and CDR2 is SVGAGI (reference sequence). V dropped 2 bases and J dropped 6 bases, with 11 bases sitting between them. The CDR3 spells CASSYEGTSQPQHF. The CDR3 DNA sequence: TGTGCCAGCAGTTACGAGGGGACGAGTCAGCCCCAGCATTTT.

This chain uses TRBV4-2 with TRBJ2-7; D may be TRBD1 (7 bases). V dropped 3 bases and J dropped 5 bases, with 17 bases sitting between them. The CDR3 covers 15 residues. Germline CDR1 is LGHNA and CDR2 is YNFKEQ. The CDR3 DNA sequence: TGTGCCAGCAGCCATGACGATTCAGGGGGGAACGAGCAGTACTTC. Its protein is CASSHDDSGGNEQYF.

The chain joins TRBV6-2 or TRBV6-3 to TRBJ1-3; no definite D call. Germline CDR1 reads MNHEY; CDR2 reads SVGEGT. The V gene lost 3 bases and the J gene lost 0 bases, with 9 bases spanning the gap. The CDR3 is made up of 15 amino acids. The CDR3 DNA reads TGTGCCAGCAGTTATTCTCGCCACTCTGGAAACACCATATATTTT. Translation gives CASSYSRHSGNTIYF.

The genes are TRBV19 and TRBJ1-1; TRBD1 matches at 9 bases. This CDR3 has 14 residues. J gave up 10 bases and V 3 bases, and 9 bases lay outside the gene matches. Germline V gene data show CDR1 as LNHDA and CDR2 as SQIVND (reference sequence). The CDR3 DNA sequence: TGTGCCAGTAGTATCTCTAACAGGGGGCTGGGAGCTTTCTTT. As protein: CASSISNRGLGAFF.

The chain has TRBV28 and TRBJ1-6; possibly TRBD1 for D (5 bases). The CDR3 length is 14 residues. CDR1 is MDHEN, CDR2 SYDVKM, per germline. Deletions cut 3 bases from V and 8 bases from J, with 11 bases between. For the CDR3, the DNA is TGTGCCAGCAGTTTCGGGACGCACGATTCACCCCTCCACTTT. It yields the protein CASSFGTHDSPLHF.

This chain connects TRBV7-9 to TRBJ2-2, with 8 nucleotides matching TRBD1. CDR3 size: 15 residues. The V gene's germline CDR1 is SEHNR and CDR2 FQNEAQ (reference sequence). The junction had 8 bases not matched to a gene; V was cut back by 5 bases and J by 6 bases. The CDR3 coding sequence is TGTGCCAGCAGCACCAGGACAGGGACCGCCGGGGAGCTGTTTTTT. Translated, it gives CASSTRTGTAGELFF.

The chain links TRBV27 to TRBJ1-3; 10 bases match TRBD1. V trimming: 4 bases; J trimming: 2 bases; junction bases outside the gene matches: 2. CDR1 and CDR2 from the germline V gene are MNHEY and SMNVEV (reference sequence). The length of the CDR3 is 15 residues. CDR3: CASSSGTGAGNTIYF. The CDR3 region has the DNA TGTGCCAGCAGTTCCGGGACAGGGGCTGGAAACACCATATATTTT.

V and J are TRBV27 and TRBJ2-4, with D unresolved. This CDR3 region has 13 residues. Germline lookup yields CDR1 MNHEY and CDR2 SMNVEV (reference sequence). V was shortened by 4 bases and J by 11 bases, with 15 bases between the two germline ends. The DNA for the CDR3 is TGTGCCAGCAGTTCAATCCTTGTAGGCGTTCAGTACTTC. Residues: CASSSILVGVQYF.

The V and J genes are TRBV6-1 and TRBJ1-4; D is unclear. Germline V gene lookup returns CDR1 MNHNS and CDR2 SASEGT. This CDR3 is built from 16 residues. Trimming removed 4 bases from V and 6 bases from J, with 18 bases in between. The CDR3 protein is CASSGQLRTGDEKLFF. In DNA, the CDR3 is TGTGCCAGCAGTGGGCAGCTACGGACGGGAGATGAAAAACTGTTTTTT.

V usage is TRBV7-9 and J usage is TRBJ1-2, with D perhaps TRBD1 (5 bases). This CDR3 region has 15 residues. The germline CDR1 and CDR2 sequences are SEHNR and FQNEAQ (reference sequence). The V and J ends lost 5 bases and 2 bases respectively, with 15 bases between them. The CDR3 here is CASSDAQGENYGYTF. The CDR3 coding sequence is TGTGCCAGCAGCGACGCGCAGGGAGAGAACTATGGCTACACCTTC.

The chain carries TRBV19 and TRBJ2-1; D is unclear. CDR1 and CDR2 (germline): LNHDA, SQIVND (reference sequence). The CDR3 contains 14 residues. Trimming took off 4 bases at V and 8 bases at J, with 15 bases between the two ends. In DNA form, the CDR3 reads TGTGCCAGTAGTAGTCTTGCCAATTCGGATGAGCAGTTCTTC. The encoded protein is CASSSLANSDEQFF.

V and J are TRBV5-5 and TRBJ1-5; unclear D gene. CDR3 length equals 14 residues. The V end was cut by 3 bases, the J end by 1 base, with 8 bases between. Germline V gives CDR1 SGHKS, CDR2 YYEKEE (reference sequence). The CDR3: CASSSVPSNQPQHF. The CDR3 region has the DNA TGTGCCAGCAGCTCCGTCCCGAGCAATCAGCCCCAGCATTTT.